These 13 T cell receptor beta chains were all obtained from the same sample, sequenced in a study of T cell responses to AZD1222 COVID-19 vaccine (dated by TCRdb to the early 2020s). The time point label here, explained by the study, means: baseline before first vaccination. Library method: the immunoSEQ multiplex PCR assay. In its TCRdb copy, this immuneACCESS table keeps in-frame sequences only and misses some clones. Where compared with another copy, unresolved V genes explain less than half of these, and the others have no known cause. This sample is represented by more than 80,000 clones; about nine tenths of them were singletons. The leading ten clones occupy roughly 10% of the sample. This specimen was peripheral blood, taken on day 0 of AZD1222 vaccination. These receptors were collected from an adult in good health.

The rearrangement joins TRBV15 to TRBJ2-7, with no clear D. Germline CDR1 reads LNHNV; CDR2 reads YYDKDF (reference sequence). V was shortened by 8 bases and J by 1 base, with 18 bases between the two germline ends. The CDR3 contains 15 residues. The DNA for the CDR3 is TGTGCCACCCAACAACGACCGGACGGGTCCTACGAGCAGTACTTC. Its protein product is CATQQRPDGSYEQYF. Using reference TRBV15 and TRBJ2-7 for the parts outside the CDR3, the full variable domain is DAMVIQNPRYQVTQFGKPVTLSCSQTLNHNVMYWYQQKSSQAPKLLFHYYDKDFNNEADTPDNFQSRRPNTSFCFLDIRSPGLGDTAMYLCATQQRPDGSYEQYFGPGTRLTVT.

In DNA form, the CDR3 reads TGTGCCAGCAGTGCGGACCGGAGCTCCTACGAGCAGTACTTC. As protein: CASSADRSSYEQYF. V and J are TRBV2 and TRBJ2-7; no clear D gene. The CDR3 totals 14 residues. Trimming left V 4 bases short and J 0 bases short, with 10 bases between. Germline V lookup: CDR1 SNHLY, CDR2 FYNNEI.

This chain links TRBV7-9 with TRBJ2-2; 7 bases match TRBD1. Germline values: CDR1 SEHNR, CDR2 FQNEAQ (reference sequence). The CDR3 contains 14 residues. With V trimmed by 5 bases and J by 4 bases, 4 bases remained unmatched. The DNA for the CDR3 is TGTGCCAGCAGCCCGGGACAGACCACCGGGGAGCTGTTTTTT. Amino acids: CASSPGQTTGELFF. Complete variable domain (other parts from reference TRBV7-9 and TRBJ2-2): DTGVSQNPRHKITKRGQNVTFRCDPISEHNRLYWYRQTLGQGPEFLTYFQNEAQLEKSRLLSDRFSAERPKGSFSTLEIQRTEQGDSAMYLCASSPGQTTGELFFGEGSRLTVL.

V and J are TRBV7-2 and TRBJ1-2; D call uncertain. The CDR3 covers 14 residues. The V gene lost 2 bases and the J gene lost 5 bases, with 12 bases spanning the gap. The V gene's germline CDR1 is SGHTA and CDR2 FQGNSA. This CDR3 reads CASSLSEALYGYTF. CDR3 coding DNA: TGTGCCAGCAGCTTATCGGAAGCTTTATATGGCTACACCTTC.

The sample holds one count of this clone. This chain connects TRBV5-5 to TRBJ2-3, with 9 positions matching TRBD2. CDR1 SGHKS and CDR2 YYEKEE come from the germline V gene (reference sequence). The length of the CDR3 is 16 residues. Trimming cost V 0 bases and J 7 bases; bases outside gene matches: 9. CDR3 in amino acids: CASSLGRTSAGHTQYF. DNA of the CDR3: TGTGCCAGCAGCTTGGGCAGGACTAGCGCCGGCCATACGCAGTATTTT. Complete variable domain (other parts from reference TRBV5-5 and TRBJ2-3): DAGVTQSPTHLIKTRGQQVTLRCSPISGHKSVSWYQQVLGQGPQFIFQYYEKEERGRGNFPDRFSARQFPNYSSELNVNALLLGDSALYLCASSLGRTSAGHTQYFGPGTRLTVL.

CDR3 coding DNA: TGTGCCAGCAGTTACTCCGGGAGTTCCAAAAATGAGCAGTTCTTC. Translation gives CASSYSGSSKNEQFF. The chain has TRBV6-6 and TRBJ2-1, with D perhaps TRBD2 (6 bases). Germline V gene data show CDR1 as MNHNY and CDR2 as SVGAGI (reference sequence). V lost 0 bases and J 7 bases, leaving 13 bases between the germline ends. The CDR3 extends over 15 amino acids.

The rearrangement uses TRBV19 and TRBJ2-1, with D uncertain. The CDR3 sequence is 15 residues long. Looked up from germline, CDR1 is LNHDA and CDR2 is SQIVND (reference sequence). The ends were cut back, 7 bases at V and 0 bases at J, with 13 bases in the middle. CDR3: CASTSLPGSYNEQFF. The CDR3 DNA reads TGTGCCAGTACATCACTTCCGGGCTCCTACAATGAGCAGTTCTTC. The full variable domain, rest sourced from reference TRBV19 and TRBJ2-1, is DGGITQSPKYLFRKEGQNVTLSCEQNLNHDAMYWYRQDPGQGLRLIYYSQIVNDFQKGDIAEGYSVSREKKESFPLTVTSAQKNPTAFYLCASTSLPGSYNEQFFGPGTRLTVL.

This clone was counted only a few times. The chain is built from TRBV19 and TRBJ2-2, with a possible D match to TRBD1 (6 bases). The CDR3 length is 12 residues. From germline, CDR1 is LNHDA and CDR2 SQIVND (reference sequence). Between the trimmed V and J ends, which lost 11 bases and 2 bases, there was a span of 9 bases. In nucleotides, the CDR3 is TGTGCCGGGGGCTCCAACACCGGGGAGCTGTTTTTT. This encodes CAGGSNTGELFF.

The rearrangement joins TRBV11-2 to TRBJ1-6; 8 nucleotides agree with TRBD1. Losses at the gene ends were 5 bases for V and 8 bases for J; bases not matched to a gene: 5. This CDR3 contains 14 residues. Germline V gene data show CDR1 as SGHAT and CDR2 as FQNNGV. DNA for the CDR3: TGTGCCAGCAGCATATCGACAGGGGATTCACCCCTCCACTTT. Protein sequence: CASSISTGDSPLHF.

This clone was recorded only once. The V and J genes are TRBV6-5 and TRBJ1-1; D is uncertain. The CDR3 consists of 10 residues. Per germline, CDR1 MNHEY and CDR2 SVGAGI. V was pared by 4 bases and J by 11 bases, with 8 bases between. The CDR3 region is CASSSARAFF. CDR3 coding DNA: TGTGCCAGCAGTTCCGCTAGGGCTTTCTTT.

V usage is TRBV6-5 and J usage is TRBJ2-2, with D possibly TRBD1 on 5 matching bases. Germline-derived CDR1 and CDR2 are MNHEY and SVGAGI. Trimming cost V 8 bases and J 4 bases, with 17 bases left between them. This CDR3 has 15 amino acids. This CDR3 reads CASRTGFLSTGELFF. The CDR3 DNA reads TGTGCCAGCCGTACAGGATTTCTCAGCACCGGGGAGCTGTTTTTT.

V usage is TRBV4-2 and J usage is TRBJ2-1, with no clear D. The CDR3 is 12 amino acids. Trimming took off 0 bases at V and 9 bases at J, with 6 bases between the two ends. CDR1 is LGHNA, CDR2 YNFKEQ, per germline. The CDR3 is CASSQERIEQFF. The CDR3 DNA is TGTGCCAGCAGCCAAGAGCGGATTGAGCAGTTCTTC.

V usage is TRBV5-4 and J usage is TRBJ1-4, with 10 nucleotides matching TRBD1. The CDR3 loop spans 15 amino acids. The V gene's germline CDR1 is SGHNT and CDR2 YYREEE (reference sequence). With V trimmed by 3 bases and J by 8 bases, 7 bases remained unmatched. DNA of the CDR3: TGTGCCAGCAGCTCGAAGACAGGGGGCGCGGAAAAACTGTTTTTT. It encodes CASSSKTGGAEKLFF.